One TCR beta chain is described in this entry. Its specificity is not known. This entry is derived from a study of cytomegalovirus exposure and HLA in healthy donors. Primers for the PCR totalled 60 Vbeta and 13 Jbeta. Assay used: immunoSEQ multiplex PCR; TCRdb lists only in-frame clones, some missing. The sample holds about 180,000 clones; 65% to 90% are singletons and the top ten take around 1.2%. This CDR3 contains 17 residues. CDR1 and CDR2 from the germline V gene are SGHVS and FQNEAQ. Study-wide findings and caveats: Across donors, sequencing depth was assumed by presence/absence analyses to be roughly uniform. Researchers left out some V segments, among them TRBV6-2 and TRBV6-3, as indistinguishable. It was likely that a cluster of highly shared sequence variants was a sequencing artifact.

The chain links TRBV7-8 to TRBJ2-5, with 13 bases lining up with TRBD2. With the DNA end fitting TRBJ2-7 better, the J assignment may be wrong. The receptor was derived from a girl aged 2-10 years in good health and CMV-seropositive. What was sequenced was PBMCs. The CDR3 DNA is TGTGCCAGCAGCTTGGGACTAGCGGGACCACTACGCTACGAGCAGTACTTC. Residues: CASSLGLAGPLRYEQYF.